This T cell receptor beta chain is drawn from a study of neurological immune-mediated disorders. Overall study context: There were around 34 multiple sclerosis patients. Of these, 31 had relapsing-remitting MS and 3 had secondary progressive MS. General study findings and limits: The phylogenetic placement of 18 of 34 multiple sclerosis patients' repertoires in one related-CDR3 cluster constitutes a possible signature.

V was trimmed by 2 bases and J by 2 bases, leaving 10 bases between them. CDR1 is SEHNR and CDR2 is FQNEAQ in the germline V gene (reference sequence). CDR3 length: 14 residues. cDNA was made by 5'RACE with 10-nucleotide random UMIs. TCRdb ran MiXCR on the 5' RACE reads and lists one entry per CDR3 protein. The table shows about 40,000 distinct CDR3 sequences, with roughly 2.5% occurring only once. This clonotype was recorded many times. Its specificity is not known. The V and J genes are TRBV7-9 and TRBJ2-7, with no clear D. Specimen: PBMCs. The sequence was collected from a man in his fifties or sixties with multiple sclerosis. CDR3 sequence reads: CASSLNAGTYEQYF. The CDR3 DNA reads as TGTGCCAGCAGCTTAAATGCAGGTACCTACGAGCAGTACTTC.